This T cell receptor beta chain was sequenced for a study of OX40 agonist ivuxolimab in advanced cancers. Overall study: Dose-escalation patients were diagnosed with hepatocellular carcinoma, melanoma, renal cell cancer or head and neck cancer. Study observations and caveats: In the 0.1-3.0 mg/kg groups, partial responders showed among the lowest expansion.

Sampling of blood occurred at baseline, cycle 4 day 1, and cycle 7 day 1. The table lists this clone with a count of one. The target antigen is unknown. Trimming cost V 1 base and J 2 bases, with 15 bases left between them. CDR1 and CDR2 (germline): SGDLS, YYNGEE. The CDR3 contains 16 residues. Profiled with immunoSEQ multiplex PCR; TCRdb holds only in-frame clones, not every one. This sample has some 65,000 clones, with around 84% found just once. J is TRBJ2-5 and V is TRBV9; a possible D gene is TRBD2 (6 bases). The clonotype comes from an adult with an advanced solid tumor such as melanoma, head and neck, liver or kidney cancer. The sample was CD4+ or CD8+ T cells sorted from blood, taken in a trial of the OX40 agonist ivuxolimab. CDR3 nucleotide sequence: TGTGCCAGCAGCGTATCGCCGACTAGTTCACAAGAGACCCAGTACTTC. The encoded protein is CASSVSPTSSQETQYF.